This T cell receptor (beta chain) was sequenced in a study of T cell responses to AZD1222 COVID-19 vaccine. Trimming left V 7 bases short and J 0 bases short, with 13 bases between. Germline lookup yields CDR1 MNHEY and CDR2 SVGAGI. The length of the CDR3 is 15 residues. The repertoire was sequenced with immunoSEQ multiplex PCR; TCRdb's copy has only in-frame clones and lacks some. The table includes some 120,000 clones, about nine tenths detected once. Specimen: peripheral blood, collected on day 0 of AZD1222 vaccination. This chain uses TRBV6-5 with TRBJ1-5; D is uncertain. The sequence was obtained from an adult in good health. CDR3 in amino acids: CASTPSGYSNQPQHF. DNA for the CDR3: TGTGCCAGCACCCCCAGCGGTTATAGCAATCAGCCCCAGCATTTT.